The rows below give T cell receptor beta chains drawn from one sample of a study of blood T cell repertoires in COVID-19. TCRdb's copy holds only in-frame clones and misses some; the assay was immunoSEQ multiplex PCR. The sample yields 450,000 to 500,000 clones, around 85% seen once. Specimen: peripheral blood. The receptors were gathered from a human donor in a cohort sampled during active COVID-19. CDR3s include the opening cysteine and the closing phenylalanine or tryptophan. Each record gives: V gene, CDR3 length, CDR3 protein.

V gene: TRBV20-1; CDR3 length: 11; CDR3 protein: CSARGRTEAFF
V gene: TRBV6-6; CDR3 length: 15; CDR3 protein: CASSRGGTGSREQYF
V gene: TRBV7-3; CDR3 length: 15; CDR3 protein: CASSARMINTGELFF
V gene: TRBV19; CDR3 length: 15; CDR3 protein: CASSVTPSSYNEQFF
V gene: TRBV29-1; CDR3 length: 19; CDR3 protein: CSVEGIEGLAGGSYNEQFF
V gene: TRBV29-1; CDR3 length: 13; CDR3 protein: CSVGRTAYYEQYF
V gene: TRBV27; CDR3 length: 19; CDR3 protein: CASSSPRPGSGPFTDTQYF
V gene: TRBV21-1; CDR3 length: 14; CDR3 protein: CASSNIDCAEKLFF
V gene: TRBV30; CDR3 length: 11; CDR3 protein: CAWAEGPEAFF
V gene: TRBV6-5; CDR3 length: 16; CDR3 protein: CASSSPGQGAVYGYTF
V gene: TRBV28; CDR3 length: 12; CDR3 protein: CASSFGQETQYF
V gene: TRBV19; CDR3 length: 17; CDR3 protein: CASSPRQGGLSNQPQHF
V gene: TRBV6-6; CDR3 length: 17; CDR3 protein: CASSHSRTSGSAGELFF
V gene: TRBV5-1; CDR3 length: 15; CDR3 protein: CASSLDTPSYNEQFF
V gene: TRBV27; CDR3 length: 16; CDR3 protein: CASIQTGKGLNTEAFF